Shown below are 17 T cell receptor beta chains from a single sample sequenced in a study of shared clonotypes between healthy human individuals. Sequencing used immunoSEQ multiplex PCR; TCRdb keeps in-frame clones, though not all of them. Among roughly 1 million clones listed, around three quarters were seen once. Input material: memory CD4+ T cells from PBMCs. Subset described: CD45RA-negative fraction. These receptors originate from a man between 18 and 29 years old in good health. Some clones in this sample may be carry-over from other donors' samples.

The rearrangement uses TRBV6-5 and TRBJ2-7, with D perhaps TRBD1 (6 bases). Germline V gives CDR1 MNHEY, CDR2 SVGAGI. This CDR3 spans 14 amino acids. Deletions cut 5 bases from V and 1 base from J, with 12 bases between. CDR3 region: CASSHDRQSYEQYF. As DNA, the CDR3 is TGTGCCAGCAGTCATGACAGGCAATCCTACGAGCAGTACTTC.

The chain combines TRBV27 with TRBJ2-1; 9 bases are a match to TRBD2. After removal of 0 bases from V and 4 bases from J, the junction contained 10 bases not matched to a gene. Germline loops: CDR1 MNHEY, CDR2 SMNVEV (reference sequence). The CDR3 contains 18 residues. The CDR3 spells CASSLSSLLAGRYNEQFF. CDR3 in DNA: TGTGCCAGCAGTTTATCGAGTTTGCTAGCGGGGAGATACAATGAGCAGTTCTTC.

As for this clone: This sample also contains other DNA sequences that code for the same CDR3. V and J are TRBV5-3 and TRBJ2-5, with 10 positions matching TRBD1. TRBV5-3 is an ORF for which the function is uncertain. This CDR3 spans 16 amino acids. The junction had 7 bases not matched to a gene; V was cut back by 4 bases and J by 1 base. The CDR3 DNA reads as TGTGCCAGAAGCGTTCCGGGACAGGGGCTCCAAGAGACCCAGTACTTC. Its protein is CARSVPGQGLQETQYF.

The chain joins TRBV27 to TRBJ2-6; D gene ambiguous. The V gene's germline CDR1 is MNHEY and CDR2 SMNVEV (reference sequence). CDR3 length: 13 residues. V lost 6 bases to trimming and J lost 8 bases, with 11 bases between them. The CDR3 loop reads CASRAPETNVLTF. CDR3 coding DNA: TGTGCCAGCAGGGCCCCTGAGACCAACGTCCTGACTTTC.

The CDR3 nucleotides read TGTGCCAGCAGTGAGTCGGGACGGGTATCCTACGAGCAGTACTTC. It translates to CASSESGRVSYEQYF. The rearrangement joins TRBV25-1 to TRBJ2-7; possibly TRBD1 or TRBD2 for D (5 bases each). The V gene's germline CDR1 is MGHDK and CDR2 SYGVNS. CDR3 length: 15 amino acids. Deletions cut 3 bases from V and 1 base from J, with 13 bases between.

The chain recombines TRBV6-6 with TRBJ2-5, with 7 bases lining up with TRBD2. This CDR3 is 15 amino acids long. With 5 bases clipped from V and 2 bases from J, the junction kept 8 bases outside the gene matches. Germline lookup yields CDR1 MNHNY and CDR2 SVGAGI (reference sequence). DNA of the CDR3: TGTGCCAGCAGTAAGGAAGGGACTACTCAAGAGACCCAGTACTTC. This codes for CASSKEGTTQETQYF.

On this clone: At the DNA level, this CDR3 is encoded by other sequences in the same sample as well. This chain joins TRBV5-1 and TRBJ2-5; D ambiguous. With 0 bases removed from V and 1 base from J, the gap between germline ends came to 7 bases. This CDR3 spans 14 amino acids. Germline V gene lookup returns CDR1 SGHRS and CDR2 YFSETQ. CDR3 region: CASSLGGVQETQYF. In nucleotides, the CDR3 is TGCGCCAGCAGCTTGGGTGGGGTCCAAGAGACCCAGTACTTC.

The chain links TRBV5-6 to TRBJ2-2, with D maybe TRBD1 (5 bases). V lost 3 bases and J lost 1, with 13 bases in between. This CDR3 is built from 16 residues. The germline V gene has CDR1 SGHDT and CDR2 YYEEEE. DNA for the CDR3: TGTGCCAGCAGCTCCACCTATAGGGGGAACACCGGGGAGCTGTTTTTT. Translation: CASSSTYRGNTGELFF.

This clone appeared a few times. The chain uses TRBV28 and TRBJ1-2; D gene uncertain. The CDR3 length is 12 residues. Germline-derived CDR1 and CDR2 are MDHEN and SYDVKM. Trimming removed 4 bases at V and 2 bases at J, with 5 bases between. CDR3 sequence: CASSWVNYGYTF. The CDR3 region has the DNA TGTGCCAGCAGTTGGGTGAACTATGGCTACACCTTC.

V gene TRBV5-6 combines with J gene TRBJ2-1, with D perhaps given as TRBD1 or TRBD2 (7 bases each). This CDR3 contains 18 residues. V was cut by 3 bases and J by 6 bases, with 25 bases left in between. Germline CDR1 and CDR2: SGHDT and YYEEEE. DNA for the CDR3: TGTGCCAGCAGCTCGTTGGGACTCCCAGGGGGGGGATTCAATGAGCAGTTCTTC. Translating gives CASSSLGLPGGGFNEQFF.

V is TRBV2 and J is TRBJ2-7; the match to TRBD2 covers 11 bases. Looked up from germline, CDR1 is SNHLY and CDR2 is FYNNEI. This CDR3 is built from 16 residues. Trimming cost V 3 bases and J 2 bases; bases outside gene matches: 6. CDR3 amino acids: CASSDTRLAGTYEQYF. The CDR3 nucleotides are TGTGCCAGCAGTGATACTAGACTAGCGGGAACCTACGAGCAGTACTTC.

This clone was seen more than once but under ten times. The chain employs TRBV6-8 and TRBJ2-7, with D tentatively TRBD1 (6 bases). The CDR3 is 12 residues long. Germline V gene lookup returns CDR1 MNHGY and CDR2 SAAAGT. The ends were cut back, 10 bases at V and 0 bases at J, with 10 bases in the middle. CDR3 protein: CATPRGSYEQYF. The DNA for the CDR3 is TGTGCCACCCCCAGGGGCTCCTACGAGCAGTACTTC.

V is TRBV18 and J is TRBJ1-2; TRBD1 aligns across 7 bases. This CDR3 has 14 residues. In germline, CDR1 is KGHSH, CDR2 LQKENI. V was pared by 2 bases and J by 6 bases, with 6 bases of the junction left unmatched. The CDR3 loop is CASSPSTGEDGYTF. The CDR3 DNA reads as TGTGCCAGCTCACCATCTACAGGGGAGGATGGCTACACCTTC.

This sequence joins TRBV4-2 and TRBJ2-1; TRBD2 might be the D (5 bases). Germline CDR1 reads LGHNA; CDR2 reads YNFKEQ. V was trimmed by 1 base and J by 0 bases, leaving 13 bases between them. The CDR3 contains 17 residues. CDR3 in amino acids: CASSQAPSAASYNEQFF. CDR3 DNA sequence: TGTGCCAGCAGCCAAGCCCCATCAGCGGCCTCCTACAATGAGCAGTTCTTC.

This clone was seen a few times. The rearrangement joins TRBV2 to TRBJ2-5; D is ambiguous. This CDR3 contains 14 residues. CDR1 and CDR2 (germline): SNHLY, FYNNEI. V was pared by 2 bases and J by 1 base, with 8 bases between. In DNA form, the CDR3 reads TGTGCCAGCAGTGAATGGGCCCTCCAAGAGACCCAGTACTTC. Translated, it gives CASSEWALQETQYF.

This clone has just one count. The rearrangement uses TRBV6-6 and TRBJ1-1; D gene ambiguous. Trimming took off 2 bases at V and 10 bases at J, with 11 bases between the two ends. CDR1 MNHNY and CDR2 SVGAGI come from the germline V gene (reference sequence). There are 12 residues in the CDR3. CDR3: CASSYDQTTAFF. The CDR3 coding sequence is TGTGCCAGCAGTTACGACCAGACGACAGCTTTCTTT.

The chain is built from TRBV15 and TRBJ2-5; tentative D call: TRBD2 (5 bases). With 0 bases removed from V and 2 bases from J, the gap between germline ends came to 16 bases. The germline V gene has CDR1 LNHNV and CDR2 YYDKDF (reference sequence). This CDR3 region has 17 residues. CDR3 DNA sequence: TGTGCCACCAGCAGAGATCCATGGGCGGGTTCTCAAGAGACCCAGTACTTC. Encoded protein: CATSRDPWAGSQETQYF.